The rows below give T cell receptor beta chains drawn from one sample of a study of cytomegalovirus exposure and HLA in healthy donors. Sequencing was performed with immunoSEQ multiplex PCR; in TCRdb, only in-frame clones are kept and a portion is missing. This sample contains some 110,000 clones. Specimen: PBMCs. The receptor source for this set is a man aged 25 to 40 in good health and CMV-seronegative. Each CDR3 is given with its conserved first and last residue. D genes are given only for firm matches.

D gene	V gene	J gene	CDR3 protein	CDR3 DNA
TRBD2	TRBV11-2	TRBJ2-2	CASSLDPLAFTGELFF	TGTGCCAGCAGCTTAGATCCACTAGCGTTCACCGGGGAGCTGTTTTTT
TRBD1	TRBV30	TRBJ1-4	CAWSVGTGDEKLFF	TGTGCCTGGAGTGTGGGGACAGGGGATGAAAAACTGTTTTTT
TRBD1	TRBV5-1	TRBJ2-6	CASSRQGVNVLTF	TGCGCCAGCAGCAGACAGGGGGTCAACGTCCTGACTTTC
TRBD1	TRBV19	TRBJ1-2	CASSRLGQGNYGYTF	TGTGCCAGTAGTAGGCTAGGACAGGGTAACTATGGCTACACCTTC
TRBD2	TRBV5-1	TRBJ2-2	CASGGLAATGELFF	TGCGCCAGCGGAGGACTAGCGGCCACCGGGGAGCTGTTTTTT
TRBD2	TRBV6-4	TRBJ2-3	CASSDSVAGGSDTQYF	TGTGCCAGCAGTGACTCTGTAGCGGGAGGTTCAGATACGCAGTATTTT
NA	TRBV6-1	TRBJ2-3	CASSGQRDTQYF	TGTGCCAGCAGTGGCCAGAGGGATACGCAGTATTTT
NA	TRBV6-1	TRBJ1-5	CASSARTDGGEPQHF	TGTGCCAGCAGTGCTAGGACGGACGGGGGTGAGCCCCAGCATTTT
TRBD2	TRBV9	TRBJ2-7	CASSVALAGEVRSSYEQYF	TGTGCCAGCAGCGTAGCCCTAGCGGGAGAGGTTAGGAGCTCCTACGAGCAGTACTTC
NA	TRBV4-1	TRBJ1-5	CASSQGALNQPQHF	TGCGCCAGCAGCCAAGGGGCATTGAATCAGCCCCAGCATTTT
NA	TRBV19	TRBJ2-7	CASSTGGEGYEQYF	TGTGCCAGTAGTACGGGGGGCGAAGGCTACGAGCAGTACTTC
NA	TRBV28	TRBJ2-7	CASFREASYEQYF	TGTGCCAGCTTCAGGGAGGCCTCCTACGAGCAGTACTTC
TRBD1	TRBV5-1	TRBJ1-1	CASSWGQGNAEAFF	TGCGCCAGCAGCTGGGGACAGGGGAACGCTGAAGCTTTCTTT
TRBD2	TRBV2	TRBJ2-3	CASSDVRLAGTDTQYF	TGTGCCAGCAGTGACGTTAGACTAGCGGGCACAGATACGCAGTATTTT
TRBD1	TRBV5-5	TRBJ1-1	CASIESGGAYTEAFF	TGTGCCAGCATCGAATCAGGGGGCGCTTACACTGAAGCTTTCTTT
TRBD2	TRBV7-9	TRBJ2-5	CASSHKLAGVKETQYF	TGTGCCAGCAGCCACAAACTAGCGGGAGTAAAGGAGACCCAGTACTTC
NA	TRBV19	TRBJ1-4	CASSISGGTNEKLFF	TGTGCCAGTAGTATAAGCGGGGGTACTAATGAAAAACTGTTTTTT
TRBD1	TRBV7-3	TRBJ2-2	CASSLRTGARTGELFF	TGTGCCAGCAGCTTAAGGACAGGGGCGCGCACCGGGGAGCTGTTTTTT
NA	TRBV10-1	TRBJ2-5	CASSELGPNLQETQYF	TGCGCCAGCAGTGAGTTGGGGCCAAACCTCCAAGAGACCCAGTACTTC
TRBD1	TRBV7-2	TRBJ2-7	CASSPYRDRGAEQYF	TGTGCCAGCAGCCCCTACCGGGACAGGGGCGCCGAGCAGTACTTC
TRBD1	TRBV7-8	TRBJ1-4	CASSPRWGTVNEKLFF	TGTGCCAGCAGCCCCCGTTGGGGGACAGTTAATGAAAAACTGTTTTTT
NA	TRBV13	TRBJ2-1	CASSHGGSGGYNEQFF	TGTGCCAGCAGTCATGGGGGGAGCGGCGGATACAATGAGCAGTTCTTC